Presented here are 9 T cell receptor beta chains from one specimen sequenced in a study of shared clonotypes between healthy human individuals (dated by TCRdb to the early 2020s). CD8 naive samples were obtained by positive selection for CCR7 among CD45RO-negative cells, yielding a CD45RA+CCR7+ population from which TemRA cells were excluded. The library was built by means of the immunoSEQ multiplex PCR assay. Not all clones reach the TCRdb copy of this immuneACCESS table, which keeps in-frame sequences only. Checked studies attribute under half of the gap to unresolved V genes and leave the rest unexplained. This sample comprises under 600,000 clones, roughly 98% of them detected only once. The ten largest clones represent 0.3% to 0.35% of the sample. The sequenced sample consisted of naive CD8+ T cells sorted from blood. The cell subset or site label, as the study defines it: CD45RA+CCR7+. The receptors were gathered from a man aged 25 to 45 in good health.

The chain carries TRBV11-2 and TRBJ2-3; weak D call: TRBD2 (6 bases). Trimming left V 3 bases short and J 3 bases short, with 16 bases between. CDR1 and CDR2 from the germline V gene are SGHAT and FQNNGV. The CDR3 has 16 amino acids. The CDR3 spells CASSFLAGPLTDTQYF. In nucleotides, the CDR3 is TGTGCCAGCAGCTTCCTTGCGGGGCCACTTACAGATACGCAGTATTTT.

This chain connects TRBV7-9 to TRBJ1-1, with D maybe TRBD1 (5 bases). Germline V CDR1 and CDR2: SEHNR, FQNEAQ (reference sequence). The CDR3 consists of 15 residues. V was cut by 4 bases and J by 0 bases, with 12 bases left in between. CDR3 amino acids: CASSYVTVLNTEAFF. The CDR3 DNA is TGTGCCAGCAGCTACGTGACAGTCCTGAACACTGAAGCTTTCTTT.

The rearrangement links TRBV19 to TRBJ2-1; D may be TRBD2 (6 bases). The ends were cut back, 3 bases at V and 6 bases at J, with 15 bases in the middle. The CDR3 runs to 15 residues. CDR1 is LNHDA, CDR2 SQIVND, per germline (reference sequence). CDR3 DNA sequence: TGTGCCAGTAGTATCGCAGCGGGTTCGAGCAATGAGCAGTTCTTC. This gives the protein CASSIAAGSSNEQFF. Filled out from reference TRBV19 and TRBJ2-1, the complete variable domain reads DGGITQSPKYLFRKEGQNVTLSCEQNLNHDAMYWYRQDPGQGLRLIYYSQIVNDFQKGDIAEGYSVSREKKESFPLTVTSAQKNPTAFYLCASSIAAGSSNEQFFGPGTRLTVL.

The chain is built from TRBV19 and TRBJ2-2; D is uncertain. Germline lookup yields CDR1 LNHDA and CDR2 SQIVND (reference sequence). V was cut by 6 bases and J by 0 bases, with 11 bases left in between. This CDR3 comprises 15 residues. The CDR3: CASSPGPSNTGELFF. The CDR3 DNA reads as TGTGCCAGTAGCCCGGGCCCCTCGAACACCGGGGAGCTGTTTTTT.

This chain connects TRBV7-3 to TRBJ2-2; D remains unclear. From germline, CDR1 is SGHTA and CDR2 FQGTGA. The CDR3 runs to 13 residues. Trimming cost V 2 bases and J 7 bases, with 8 bases left between them. CDR3 amino acids: CASSLPGVGELFF. As DNA, the CDR3 is TGTGCCAGCAGCTTACCTGGTGTCGGGGAGCTGTTTTTT.

The genes are TRBV10-2 and TRBJ2-1; TRBD2 aligns across 8 bases. The V segment lost 8 bases and the J segment 4 bases; nucleotides outside the gene matches: 10. The CDR3 is 15 residues long. The V gene's germline CDR1 is WSHSY and CDR2 SAAADI. CDR3 bases: TGCGCCAGCGCTGGGTGGACTAGCAGTTACAATGAGCAGTTCTTC. It encodes CASAGWTSSYNEQFF.

The table lists this clone with a count of one. DNA for the CDR3: TGTGCCAGCAGCGGGGGGGGTTTCCCCTACGAGCAGTACTTC. Its translation: CASSGGGFPYEQYF. V gene TRBV5-4 combines with J gene TRBJ2-7; 7 bases match TRBD2. CDR3 size: 14 residues. Trimming cost V 4 bases and J 2 bases; bases outside gene matches: 6. Germline assignment: CDR1 SGHNT and CDR2 YYREEE (reference sequence).

The chain recombines TRBV11-3 with TRBJ2-5; 8 nucleotides line up with TRBD1. This CDR3 spans 15 amino acids. CDR1 is SGHNT and CDR2 is YENEEA in the germline V gene. The V segment lost 4 bases and the J segment 2 bases; nucleotides outside the gene matches: 6. CDR3 sequence reads: CASSSSRDRQETQYF. CDR3 in DNA: TGTGCCAGCAGCTCCTCCCGGGACAGGCAAGAGACCCAGTACTTC.

V and J are TRBV13 and TRBJ1-1, with 7 positions matching TRBD1. Germline CDR1 reads PRHDT; CDR2 reads FYEKMQ (reference sequence). CDR3 length: 15 amino acids. J lost 2 bases, V lost 3 bases, and 6 bases had no gene match. CDR3 nucleotide sequence: TGTGCCAGCAGCTTCCAAAGACAGGGAAACACTGAAGCTTTCTTT. Encoded protein: CASSFQRQGNTEAFF. Complete variable domain (other parts from reference TRBV13 and TRBJ1-1): AAGVIQSPRHLIKEKRETATLKCYPIPRHDTVYWYQQGPGQDPQFLISFYEKMQSDKGSIPDRFSAQQFSDYHSELNMSSLELGDSALYFCASSFQRQGNTEAFFGQGTRLTVV.